A selection of T cell receptor beta chains follows, all from one sample in a study of cytomegalovirus exposure and HLA in healthy donors. TCRdb's table, derived via immunoSEQ multiplex PCR, lists solely in-frame clones and lacks some. The sample consists of roughly 67,000 clones, approximately 71% of them appearing once. The sequenced sample consisted of PBMCs. All receptors come from a man between 60 and 70 years old in good health and CMV-seropositive. Each CDR3 is given with its conserved first and last residue. The D gene is left open where the match is weak. Clone size is stated in some rows and not others, as once, few, many or a class when expanded.

d_call j_call v_call clone_size cdr3_nt cdr3_aa
NA TRBJ2-1 TRBV4-1 once TGCGCCAGCAGCTTGCGTGGTGACAGCTACAATGAGCAGTTCTTC CASSLRGDSYNEQFF
NA TRBJ1-3 TRBV5-1 NA TGCGCCAGCAGATCCTCGGGAAACACCATATATTTT CASRSSGNTIYF
TRBD2 TRBJ2-2 TRBV7-9 NA TGTGCCAGCAGCGACCGGGGTAGCGGGAGAGGTTCCGGGGAGCTGTTTTTT CASSDRGSGRGSGELFF
NA TRBJ2-2 TRBV7-8 NA TGTGCCAGCAGCCTACAGGGCACCGGGGAGCTGTTTTTT CASSLQGTGELFF
TRBD1 TRBJ2-7 TRBV6-6 NA TGTGCCAGCACCCAATTGAGAGGACAGGGGACCTACGAGCAGTACTTC CASTQLRGQGTYEQYF
NA TRBJ2-3 TRBV4-1 NA TGCGCCAGCAGCCAAGCAGGAACTAGCACAGATACGCAGTATTTT CASSQAGTSTDTQYF
NA TRBJ1-3 TRBV9 NA TGTGCCAGCAGCGTAGGGGCAGGGATCTCTGGAAACACCATATATTTT CASSVGAGISGNTIYF
NA TRBJ2-3 TRBV19 NA TGTGCCAGTAGTATAGGGTATCCGAACAGACGCACAGATACGCAGTATTTT CASSIGYPNRRTDTQYF
NA TRBJ2-1 TRBV5-6 NA TGTGCCAGCAGCTTCGATCCGGTTGAGCAGTTCTTC CASSFDPVEQFF
TRBD1 TRBJ1-6 TRBV7-9 NA TGTGCCAGCAGCCTCGGGACAGGTTTCTATAATTCACCCCTCCACTTT CASSLGTGFYNSPLHF
NA TRBJ1-5 TRBV19 NA TGTGCCAGTAGTATAGACTTTTTGAGGGGCAATCAGCCCCAGCATTTT CASSIDFLRGNQPQHF
TRBD2 TRBJ2-7 TRBV7-7 NA TGTACTAGCAGTCCCGGGACTAGCGGGTACGAGCAGTACTTC CTSSPGTSGYEQYF
TRBD1 TRBJ1-1 TRBV5-8 NA TGTGCCAGCAGCTTTGGAGACAGGGACACTGAAGCTTTCTTT CASSFGDRDTEAFF
NA TRBJ2-2 TRBV14 NA TGTGCCAGCAGCCGCCTCGCGGTAGTAGGGGAGCTGTTTTTT CASSRLAVVGELFF
TRBD1 TRBJ2-1 TRBV2 NA TGTGCCAGCAGCCTTGACAGGGGAGAATACAATGAGCAGTTCTTC CASSLDRGEYNEQFF
TRBD2 TRBJ2-7 TRBV10-1 once TGCGCCAGCAGTGATGGCGGGAGCTCCTACGAGCAGTACTTC CASSDGGSSYEQYF
NA TRBJ2-3 TRBV5-5 NA TGTGCCAGCAGCGGGGCAGCAGGAGACACAGATACGCAGTATTTT CASSGAAGDTDTQYF
NA TRBJ1-4 TRBV5-1 NA TGCGCCAGCAGCTCGACAGGCAGAAATGAAAAACTGTTTTTT CASSSTGRNEKLFF
NA TRBJ2-2 TRBV6-5 NA TGTGCCAGCAGTTACTCGCGGAGGACGATCACCGGGGAGCTGTTTTTT CASSYSRRTITGELFF
TRBD2 TRBJ2-2 TRBV5-1 NA TGCGCCAGCAGCTCAGGACTAGCGGGGGGAAACACCGGGGAGCTGTTTTTT CASSSGLAGGNTGELFF
NA TRBJ2-7 TRBV5-6 NA TGTGCCAGCAGCTCCGGGGAGAACTACGAGCAGTACTTC CASSSGENYEQYF
TRBD2 TRBJ2-7 TRBV2 NA TGTGCCAGCAGTGAAAACAGCGGGATGTTCGAGCAGTACTTC CASSENSGMFEQYF
NA TRBJ2-6 TRBV7-6 NA TGTGCCAGCAGCTTAAACCGGGGGTCTGGGGCCAACGTCCTGACTTTC CASSLNRGSGANVLTF
NA TRBJ1-2 TRBV1 NA TGCACCAGCAGCCAAGATCTGGAGGGCGGATATGGCTACACCTTC CTSSQDLEGGYGYTF
TRBD1 TRBJ1-2 TRBV4-1 NA TGCGCCAGCAGCCGCAGTGACAGGGAAGCTAACTATGGCTACACCTTC CASSRSDREANYGYTF
TRBD2 TRBJ2-7 TRBV4-1 NA TGCGCCAGCAGCCCGGGACTAGCGGGCAACGAGCAGTACTTC CASSPGLAGNEQYF
TRBD2 TRBJ2-7 TRBV6-5 NA TGTGCCAGCAGTTACCAGACTAGCGGGAGCAACGAGCAGTACTTC CASSYQTSGSNEQYF
TRBD2 TRBJ2-5 TRBV11-2 few TGTGCCAGCAGCTTAGACAGGACTAGCGGCCCCAAAGAGACCCAGTACTTC CASSLDRTSGPKETQYF
TRBD1 TRBJ2-1 TRBV4-1 NA TGCGCCAGCAGCCAAGATGGGAGACAGGGGTCTTATGAGCAGTTCTTC CASSQDGRQGSYEQFF
TRBD1 TRBJ2-5 TRBV19 few TGTGCCAGTAGTGACAGGGAAGAGACCCAGTACTTC CASSDREETQYF
NA TRBJ2-1 TRBV11-3 NA TGTGCCAGCAGCCAACAGGGATTTGGGTACAATGAGCAGTTCTTC CASSQQGFGYNEQFF
TRBD1 TRBJ1-6 TRBV7-9 NA TGTGCCAGCAGCTCCCGGGACAGCTCTGTCTATAATTCACCCCTCCACTTT CASSSRDSSVYNSPLHF
NA TRBJ2-3 TRBV5-4 NA TGTGCCAGCAGGCGGGGCGGGGGCACAGATACGCAGTATTTT CASRRGGGTDTQYF
TRBD1 TRBJ2-2 TRBV5-4 few TGTGCCAGCAGCCACCGGGACAGGGACACCGGGGAGCTGTTTTTT CASSHRDRDTGELFF
TRBD1 TRBJ1-1 TRBV11-3 NA TGTGCCAGCAGATCAGACCCAGGGGGCATGAACACTGAAGCTTTCTTT CASRSDPGGMNTEAFF
NA TRBJ1-1 TRBV5-1 NA TGCGCCAGTAGCCCTAAAAGGACACAAAGTAGGGACACTGAAGCTTTCTTT CASSPKRTQSRDTEAFF
NA TRBJ1-4 TRBV29-1 NA TGCAGCGCTGGACAGACTAATGAAAAACTGTTTTTT CSAGQTNEKLFF
TRBD1 TRBJ1-1 TRBV28 NA TGTGCCAGCAGTCCCGGGACAGGAGTGAACACTGAAGCTTTCTTT CASSPGTGVNTEAFF
TRBD2 TRBJ2-5 TRBV5-1 NA TGCGCCAGCAGCTCGGGACCCAGCGGGGCGGAGGAGACCCAGTACTTC CASSSGPSGAEETQYF
TRBD1 TRBJ2-3 TRBV5-4 NA TGTGCCAGCAGCACGGGACAGGGAGGGCTAGGAGATACGCAGTATTTT CASSTGQGGLGDTQYF
TRBD1 TRBJ2-2 TRBV5-8 NA TGTGCCAGCAGTCGGACGACAGGGGGAATTGGAAACACCGGGGAGCTGTTTTTT CASSRTTGGIGNTGELFF
TRBD2 TRBJ2-1 TRBV25-1 few TGTGCCAGCAGTGGAGAGAGACTAGCGGGCCCCTACAATGAGCAGTTCTTC CASSGERLAGPYNEQFF
TRBD1 TRBJ1-2 TRBV6-5 NA TGTGCCAGCAGTACACAGGGGGCTTTTAACTATGGCTACACCTTC CASSTQGAFNYGYTF
TRBD2 TRBJ2-1 TRBV18 NA TGTGCCAGCTCACCAACTCACGGGGGGACCTCCTACAATGAGCAGTTCTTC CASSPTHGGTSYNEQFF
NA TRBJ1-1 TRBV19 NA TGTGCCAGTAGATCCTCCGGCGGGAACACTGAAGCTTTCTTT CASRSSGGNTEAFF
TRBD1 TRBJ1-1 TRBV25-1 NA TGTGCCAGCAGTTACCAGGGGGCAACTGAAGCTTTCTTT CASSYQGATEAFF
TRBD2 TRBJ2-1 TRBV23-1 NA TGCGCCACCCCCGACCGGACTAGCACTAACAATGAGCAGTTCTTC CATPDRTSTNNEQFF
NA TRBJ1-2 TRBV6-5 NA TGTGCCAGCAGCGACAGGCCCTATGGCTACACCTTC CASSDRPYGYTF
TRBD1 TRBJ2-3 TRBV5-8 NA TGTGCCAGCAGCCCTGGGGACAGAATCACAGATACGCAGTATTTT CASSPGDRITDTQYF
NA TRBJ2-5 TRBV18 NA TGTGCCAGCTCACCACCGGGGACACGGCAAGAGACCCAGTACTTC CASSPPGTRQETQYF
TRBD2 TRBJ2-5 TRBV7-7 NA TGTGCTACCGGCGGACTAGCGGGAGCCGAGACCCAGTACTTC CATGGLAGAETQYF
TRBD2 TRBJ2-5 TRBV2 NA TGTGCCAGCAGAACCCTGGCGGGAGAAGTGACCCAGTACTTC CASRTLAGEVTQYF
TRBD2 TRBJ2-1 TRBV6-5 NA TGTGCCAGCAGTTCAGCGGGAGCGGGCGACAATGAGCAGTTCTTC CASSSAGAGDNEQFF
NA TRBJ2-2 TRBV7-2 NA TGTGCCAGCAGCTCTCGACAAGCCGGGGAGCTGTTTTTT CASSSRQAGELFF
TRBD2 TRBJ2-3 TRBV7-8 few TGTGCCAGCAGCACCGGACTAGCGGGGGCTAGCACAGATACGCAGTATTTT CASSTGLAGASTDTQYF